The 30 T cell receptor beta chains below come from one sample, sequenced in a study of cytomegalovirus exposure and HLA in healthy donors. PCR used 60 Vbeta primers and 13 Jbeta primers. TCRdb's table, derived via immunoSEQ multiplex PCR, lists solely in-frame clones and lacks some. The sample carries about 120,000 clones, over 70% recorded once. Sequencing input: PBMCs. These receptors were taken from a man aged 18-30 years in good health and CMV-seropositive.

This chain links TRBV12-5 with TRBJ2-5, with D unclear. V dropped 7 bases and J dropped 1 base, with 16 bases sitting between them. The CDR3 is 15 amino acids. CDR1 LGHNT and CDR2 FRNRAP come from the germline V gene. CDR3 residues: CASAPHSLTQETQYF. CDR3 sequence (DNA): TGTGCTAGTGCCCCCCATAGCCTCACCCAAGAGACCCAGTACTTC. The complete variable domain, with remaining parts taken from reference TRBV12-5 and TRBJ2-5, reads DARVTQTPRHKVTEMGQEVTMRCQPILGHNTVFWYRQTMMQGLELLAYFRNRAPLDDSGMPKDRFSAEMPDATLATLKIQPSEPRDSAVYFCASAPHSLTQETQYFGPGTRLLVL.

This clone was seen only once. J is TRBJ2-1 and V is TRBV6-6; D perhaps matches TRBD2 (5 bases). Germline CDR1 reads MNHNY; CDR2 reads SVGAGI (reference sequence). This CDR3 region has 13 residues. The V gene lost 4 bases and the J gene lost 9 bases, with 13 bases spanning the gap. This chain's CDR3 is CASSSAGVREQFF. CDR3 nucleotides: TGTGCCAGCAGTTCGGCCGGGGTCCGTGAGCAGTTCTTC.

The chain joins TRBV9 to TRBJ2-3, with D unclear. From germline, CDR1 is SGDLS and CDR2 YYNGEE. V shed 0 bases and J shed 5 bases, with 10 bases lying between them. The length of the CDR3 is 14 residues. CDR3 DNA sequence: TGTGCCAGCAGCGTAGAGCCCTCCGAAGATACGCAGTATTTT. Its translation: CASSVEPSEDTQYF.

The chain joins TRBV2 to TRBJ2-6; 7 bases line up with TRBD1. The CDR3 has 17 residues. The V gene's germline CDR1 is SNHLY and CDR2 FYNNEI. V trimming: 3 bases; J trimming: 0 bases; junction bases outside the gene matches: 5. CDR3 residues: CASSETRDSSGANVLTF. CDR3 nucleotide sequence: TGTGCCAGCAGTGAGACCAGGGACAGCTCTGGGGCCAACGTCCTGACTTTC.

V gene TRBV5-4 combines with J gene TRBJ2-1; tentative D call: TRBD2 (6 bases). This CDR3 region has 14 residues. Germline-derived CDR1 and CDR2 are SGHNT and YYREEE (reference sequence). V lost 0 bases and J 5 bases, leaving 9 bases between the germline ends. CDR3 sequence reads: CASSLGRADNEQFF. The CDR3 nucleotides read TGTGCCAGCAGCTTGGGGAGGGCGGACAATGAGCAGTTCTTC.

DNA of the CDR3: TGTGCCACCTTACCATACCGGGACAGGGCCAACTACGAGCAGTACTTC. Translating it yields CATLPYRDRANYEQYF. The genes are TRBV7-8 and TRBJ2-7, with 9 bases aligning to TRBD1. The CDR3 runs 16 residues. From germline, CDR1 is SGHVS and CDR2 FQNEAQ. V shed 10 bases and J 3 bases; nucleotides not matched to a gene: 16.

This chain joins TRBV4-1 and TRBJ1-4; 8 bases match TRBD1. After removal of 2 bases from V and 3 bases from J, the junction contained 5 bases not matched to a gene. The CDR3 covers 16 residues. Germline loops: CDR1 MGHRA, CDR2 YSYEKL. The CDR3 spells CASSQLGTGANEKLFF. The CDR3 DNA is TGCGCCAGCAGCCAACTAGGGACAGGAGCTAATGAAAAACTGTTTTTT.

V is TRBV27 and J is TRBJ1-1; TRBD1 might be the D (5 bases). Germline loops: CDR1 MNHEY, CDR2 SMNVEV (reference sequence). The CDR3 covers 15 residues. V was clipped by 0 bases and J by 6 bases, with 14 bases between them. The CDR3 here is CASSLSGGSLAEAFF. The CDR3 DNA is TGTGCCAGCAGTTTATCGGGGGGGTCACTTGCTGAAGCTTTCTTT.

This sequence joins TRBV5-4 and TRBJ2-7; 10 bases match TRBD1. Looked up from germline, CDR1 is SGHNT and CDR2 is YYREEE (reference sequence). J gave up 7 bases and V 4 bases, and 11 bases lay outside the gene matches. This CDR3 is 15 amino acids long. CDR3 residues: CASSPQGQGLREQYF. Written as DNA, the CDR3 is TGTGCCAGCAGCCCCCAGGGACAGGGGTTGCGAGAGCAGTACTTC.

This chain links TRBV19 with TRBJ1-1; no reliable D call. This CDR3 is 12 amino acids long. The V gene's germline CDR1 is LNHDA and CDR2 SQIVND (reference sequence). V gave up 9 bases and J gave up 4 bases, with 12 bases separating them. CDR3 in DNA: TGTGCCAGCGCTTCGGGGTCCACTGAAGCTTTCTTT. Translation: CASASGSTEAFF. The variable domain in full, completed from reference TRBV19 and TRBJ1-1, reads DGGITQSPKYLFRKEGQNVTLSCEQNLNHDAMYWYRQDPGQGLRLIYYSQIVNDFQKGDIAEGYSVSREKKESFPLTVTSAQKNPTAFYLCASASGSTEAFFGQGTRLTVV.

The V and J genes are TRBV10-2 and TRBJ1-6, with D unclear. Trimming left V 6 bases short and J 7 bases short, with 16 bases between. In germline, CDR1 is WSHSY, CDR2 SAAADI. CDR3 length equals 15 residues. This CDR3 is CASSERVGRNSPLHF. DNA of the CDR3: TGCGCCAGCAGCGAACGGGTAGGGAGGAATTCACCCCTCCACTTT.

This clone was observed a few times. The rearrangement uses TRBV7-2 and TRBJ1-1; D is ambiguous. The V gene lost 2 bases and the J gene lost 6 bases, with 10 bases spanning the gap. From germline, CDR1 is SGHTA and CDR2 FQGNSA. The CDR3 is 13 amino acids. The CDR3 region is CASSLLGSPEAFF. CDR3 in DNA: TGTGCCAGCAGCTTATTGGGTAGCCCTGAAGCTTTCTTT.

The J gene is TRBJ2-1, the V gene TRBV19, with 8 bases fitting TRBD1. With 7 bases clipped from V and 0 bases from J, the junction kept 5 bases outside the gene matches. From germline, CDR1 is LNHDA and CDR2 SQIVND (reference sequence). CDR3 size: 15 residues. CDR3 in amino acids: CASTTGANSYNEQFF. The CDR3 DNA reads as TGTGCCAGTACGACAGGGGCCAACTCCTACAATGAGCAGTTCTTC.

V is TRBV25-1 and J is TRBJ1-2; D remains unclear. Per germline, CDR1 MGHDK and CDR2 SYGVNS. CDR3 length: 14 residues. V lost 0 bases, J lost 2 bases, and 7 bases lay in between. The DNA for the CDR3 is TGTGCCAGCAGTGAATATGGAGGGAACTATGGCTACACCTTC. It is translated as CASSEYGGNYGYTF.

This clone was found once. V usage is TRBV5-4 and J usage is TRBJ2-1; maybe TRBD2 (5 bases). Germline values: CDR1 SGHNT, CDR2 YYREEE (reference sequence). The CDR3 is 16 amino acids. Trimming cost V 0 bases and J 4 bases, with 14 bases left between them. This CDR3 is CASSLGTPRHYNEQFF. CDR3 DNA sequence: TGTGCCAGCAGCTTGGGGACTCCCAGGCATTACAATGAGCAGTTCTTC.

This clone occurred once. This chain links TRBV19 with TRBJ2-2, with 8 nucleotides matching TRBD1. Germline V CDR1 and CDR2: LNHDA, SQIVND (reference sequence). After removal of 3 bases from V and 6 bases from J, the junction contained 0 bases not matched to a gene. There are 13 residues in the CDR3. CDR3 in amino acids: CASSIRGPGELFF. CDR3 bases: TGTGCCAGTAGTATCAGGGGGCCCGGGGAGCTGTTTTTT.

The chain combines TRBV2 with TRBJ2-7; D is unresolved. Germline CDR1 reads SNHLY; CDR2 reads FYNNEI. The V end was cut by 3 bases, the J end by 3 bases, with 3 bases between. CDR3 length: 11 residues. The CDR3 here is CASSDSYEQYF. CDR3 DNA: TGTGCCAGCAGTGACAGCTACGAGCAGTACTTC.

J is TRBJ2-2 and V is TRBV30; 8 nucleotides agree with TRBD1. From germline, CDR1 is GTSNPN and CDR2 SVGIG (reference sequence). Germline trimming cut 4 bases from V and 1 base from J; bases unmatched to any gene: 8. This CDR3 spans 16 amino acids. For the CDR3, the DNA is TGTGCCTGGAAGACAGGGGACGCGGGGAACACCGGGGAGCTGTTTTTT. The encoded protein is CAWKTGDAGNTGELFF.

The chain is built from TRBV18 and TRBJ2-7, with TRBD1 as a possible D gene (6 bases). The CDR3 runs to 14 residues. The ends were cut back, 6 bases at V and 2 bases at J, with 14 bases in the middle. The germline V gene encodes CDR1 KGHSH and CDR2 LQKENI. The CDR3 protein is CASSPSDRAYEQYF. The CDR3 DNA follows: TGTGCCAGCTCCCCCTCGGACAGAGCCTACGAGCAGTACTTC.

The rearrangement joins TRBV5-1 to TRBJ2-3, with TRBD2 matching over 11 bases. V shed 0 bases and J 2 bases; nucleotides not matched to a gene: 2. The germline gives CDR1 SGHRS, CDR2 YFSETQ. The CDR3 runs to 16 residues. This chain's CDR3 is CASSLVAGGDTDTQYF. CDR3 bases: TGCGCCAGCAGCTTGGTAGCGGGAGGGGACACAGATACGCAGTATTTT.

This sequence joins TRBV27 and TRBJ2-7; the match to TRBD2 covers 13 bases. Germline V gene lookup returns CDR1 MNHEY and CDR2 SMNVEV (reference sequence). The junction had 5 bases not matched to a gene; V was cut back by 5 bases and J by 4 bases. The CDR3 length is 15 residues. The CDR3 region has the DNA TGTGCCAGCAGTCTAGGGACTAGCGGGAAGTACGAGCAGTACTTC. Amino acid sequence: CASSLGTSGKYEQYF.

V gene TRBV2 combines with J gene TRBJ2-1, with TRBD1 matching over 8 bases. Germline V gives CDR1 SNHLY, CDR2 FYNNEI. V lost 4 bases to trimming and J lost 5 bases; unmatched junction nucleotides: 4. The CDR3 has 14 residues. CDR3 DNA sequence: TGTGCCAGCAGTGGACAGGGGAAGAACAATGAGCAGTTCTTC. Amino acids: CASSGQGKNNEQFF. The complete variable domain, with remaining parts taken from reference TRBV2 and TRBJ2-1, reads EPEVTQTPSHQVTQMGQEVILRCVPISNHLYFYWYRQILGQKVEFLVSFYNNEISEKSEIFDDQFSVERPDGSNFTLKIRSTKLEDSAMYFCASSGQGKNNEQFFGPGTRLTVL.

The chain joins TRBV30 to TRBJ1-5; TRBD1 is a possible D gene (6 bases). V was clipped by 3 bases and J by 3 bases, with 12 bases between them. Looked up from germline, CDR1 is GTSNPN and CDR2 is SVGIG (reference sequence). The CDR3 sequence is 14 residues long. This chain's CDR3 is CAWRRGGPNQPQHF. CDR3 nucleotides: TGTGCCTGGAGGCGGGGGGGCCCCAATCAGCCCCAGCATTTT.

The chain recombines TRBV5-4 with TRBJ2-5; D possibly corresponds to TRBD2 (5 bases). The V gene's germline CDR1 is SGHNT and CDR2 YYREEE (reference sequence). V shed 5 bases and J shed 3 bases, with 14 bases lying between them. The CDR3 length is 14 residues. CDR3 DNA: TGTGCCAGCAGGCCAGACTACCAGGAAGAGACCCAGTACTTC. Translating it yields CASRPDYQEETQYF.

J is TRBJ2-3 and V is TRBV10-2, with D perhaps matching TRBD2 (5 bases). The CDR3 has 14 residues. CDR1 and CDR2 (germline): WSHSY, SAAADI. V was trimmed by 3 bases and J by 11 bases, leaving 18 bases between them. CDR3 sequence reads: CASSDELGAWKQYF. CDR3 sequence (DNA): TGCGCCAGCAGTGATGAACTAGGAGCGTGGAAGCAGTATTTT.

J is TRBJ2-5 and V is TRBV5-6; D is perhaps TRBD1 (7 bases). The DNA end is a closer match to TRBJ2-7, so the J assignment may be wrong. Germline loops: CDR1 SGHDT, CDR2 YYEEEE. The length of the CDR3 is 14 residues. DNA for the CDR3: TGTGCCAGCATCCGGGCAGGGGGGTCCTACGAGCAGTACTTC. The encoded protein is CASIRAGGSYEQYF.

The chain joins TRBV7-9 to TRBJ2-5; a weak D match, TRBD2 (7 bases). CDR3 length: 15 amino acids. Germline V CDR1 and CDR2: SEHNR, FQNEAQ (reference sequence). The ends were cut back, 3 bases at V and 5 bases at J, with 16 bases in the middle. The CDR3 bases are TGTGCCAGCAGCTTCCCCGGGGGGCCAGTGGAGACCCAGTACTTC. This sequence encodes CASSFPGGPVETQYF.

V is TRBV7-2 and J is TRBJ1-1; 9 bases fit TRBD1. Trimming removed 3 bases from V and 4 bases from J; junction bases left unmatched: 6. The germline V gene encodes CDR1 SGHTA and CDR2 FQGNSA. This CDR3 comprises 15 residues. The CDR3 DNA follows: TGTGCCAGCAGCTTCGGGACAGGGTGGGTCACTGAAGCTTTCTTT. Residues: CASSFGTGWVTEAFF.

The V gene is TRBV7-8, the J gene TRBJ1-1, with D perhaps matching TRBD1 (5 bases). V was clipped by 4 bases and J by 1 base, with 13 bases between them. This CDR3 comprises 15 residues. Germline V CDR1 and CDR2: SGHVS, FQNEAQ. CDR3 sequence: CASSSTRAPNTEAFF. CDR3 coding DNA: TGTGCCAGCAGCTCCACCAGGGCCCCGAACACTGAAGCTTTCTTT.

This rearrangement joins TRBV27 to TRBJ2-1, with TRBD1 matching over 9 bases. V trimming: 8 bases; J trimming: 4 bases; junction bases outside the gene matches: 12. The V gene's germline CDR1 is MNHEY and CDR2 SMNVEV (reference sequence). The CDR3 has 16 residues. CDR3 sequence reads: CASAPYGTGRYNEQFF. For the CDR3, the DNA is TGTGCCAGCGCACCCTACGGGACAGGGAGATACAATGAGCAGTTCTTC.